The source of this T cell receptor beta chain is a study of blood T cell repertoires in COVID-19. Study overall: From the United States, Italy and Spain came samples of acute and convalescent COVID-19. Sources were T cells, B-cell-depleted T cells, or PBMCs; the material itself was cDNA or gDNA.

There are 15 residues in the CDR3. The J segment lost 7 bases and the V segment lost 0 bases, leaving 4 bases of the junction unmatched. In germline, CDR1 is SGHRS, CDR2 YFSETQ. Authors' processing steps: Scientists estimated how many nucleated cells there were by amplifying reference gene primers. Clones were sequenced by immunoSEQ multiplex PCR, and TCRdb holds only the in-frame ones, with some missing. D and trimming come from the DNA, and the V and J calls and clone size come from that table. The table shows roughly 200,000 clones, with around nine tenths occurring only once. The origin of this receptor is a man aged 18 to 35 with active or convalescent COVID-19. Sequencing was carried out using peripheral blood. V gene TRBV5-1 combines with J gene TRBJ2-2, with TRBD1 identical over 9 bases. The DNA for the CDR3 is TGCGCCAGCAGCTTGGGGGACAGGGCCGTCGGGGAGCTGTTTTTT. Protein sequence: CASSLGDRAVGELFF.